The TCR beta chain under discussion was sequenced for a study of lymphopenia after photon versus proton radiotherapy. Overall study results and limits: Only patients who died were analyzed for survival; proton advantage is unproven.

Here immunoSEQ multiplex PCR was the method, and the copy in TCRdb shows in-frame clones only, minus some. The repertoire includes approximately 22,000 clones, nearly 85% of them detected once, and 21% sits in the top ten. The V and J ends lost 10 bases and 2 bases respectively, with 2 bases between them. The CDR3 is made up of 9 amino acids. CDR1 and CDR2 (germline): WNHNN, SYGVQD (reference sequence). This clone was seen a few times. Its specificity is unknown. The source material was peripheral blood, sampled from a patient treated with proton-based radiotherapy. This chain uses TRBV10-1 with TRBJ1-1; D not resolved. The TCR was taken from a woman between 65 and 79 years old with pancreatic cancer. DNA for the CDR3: TGCGCCACCAACACTGAAGCTTTCTTT. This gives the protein CATNTEAFF.